This T cell receptor beta chain came from a study of T cells after yellow fever vaccination. TCRdb re-called the 5' RACE reads through MiXCR, storing one row per CDR3 protein. The sample includes fewer than 100,000 distinct CDR3 sequences, roughly 5.2% of them seen just once. This clonotype appeared a single time. The CDR3 loop spans 15 amino acids. V lost 6 bases to trimming and J lost 4 bases, with 18 bases between them. This rearrangement joins TRBV12-3 or TRBV12-4 to TRBJ1-1; D is undetermined. Sequenced material: CD8+ T cells sorted from PBMCs, taken 10 days after the yellow fever booster vaccination. The clonotype was recovered from a man between 18 and 29 years old who received the YFV17D yellow fever vaccine. CDR3 sequence (DNA): TGTGCCAGCAGCCGCTTTTTGTTAGCGGTCACTGAAGCTTTCTTT. Translation: CASSRFLLAVTEAFF.